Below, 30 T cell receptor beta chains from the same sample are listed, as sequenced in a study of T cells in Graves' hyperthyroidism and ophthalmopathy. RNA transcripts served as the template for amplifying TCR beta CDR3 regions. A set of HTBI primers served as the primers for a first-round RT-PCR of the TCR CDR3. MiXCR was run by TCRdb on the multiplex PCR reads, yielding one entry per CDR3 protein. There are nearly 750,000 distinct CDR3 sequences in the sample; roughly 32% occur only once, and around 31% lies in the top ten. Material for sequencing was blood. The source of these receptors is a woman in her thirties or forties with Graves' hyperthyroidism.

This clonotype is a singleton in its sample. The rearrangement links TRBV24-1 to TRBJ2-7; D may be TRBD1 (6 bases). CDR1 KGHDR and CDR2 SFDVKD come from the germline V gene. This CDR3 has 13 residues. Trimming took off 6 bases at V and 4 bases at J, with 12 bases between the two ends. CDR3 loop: CATSSSGQYEQYF. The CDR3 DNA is TGTGCCACCAGTTCAAGTGGACAGTACGAGCAGTACTTC.

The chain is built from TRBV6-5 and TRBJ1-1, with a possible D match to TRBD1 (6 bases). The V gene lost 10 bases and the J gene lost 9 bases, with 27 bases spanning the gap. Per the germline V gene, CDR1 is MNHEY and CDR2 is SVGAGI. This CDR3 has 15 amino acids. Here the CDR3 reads CATKEAGGAERKAFF. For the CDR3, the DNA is TGTGCCACGAAAGAGGCGGGGGGCGCCGAGCGAAAAGCTTTCTTT.

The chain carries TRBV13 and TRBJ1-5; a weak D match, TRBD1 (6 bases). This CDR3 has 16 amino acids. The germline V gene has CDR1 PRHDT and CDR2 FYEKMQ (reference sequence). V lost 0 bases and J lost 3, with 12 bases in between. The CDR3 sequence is CASSLGTGRANQPQHF. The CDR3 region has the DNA TGTGCCAGCAGCTTAGGTACAGGGAGGGCCAATCAGCCCCAGCATTTT.

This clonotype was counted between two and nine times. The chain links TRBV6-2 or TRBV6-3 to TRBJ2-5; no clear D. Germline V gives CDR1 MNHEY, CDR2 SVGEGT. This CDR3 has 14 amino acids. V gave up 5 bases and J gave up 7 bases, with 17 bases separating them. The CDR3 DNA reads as TGTGCCAGCAGTCGAAGTGGATCGTATGCGACCCAGTACTTC. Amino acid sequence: CASSRSGSYATQYF.

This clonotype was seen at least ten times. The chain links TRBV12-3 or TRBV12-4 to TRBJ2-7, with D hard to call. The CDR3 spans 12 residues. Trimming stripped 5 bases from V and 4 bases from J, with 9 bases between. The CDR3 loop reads CASSPALYEQYF. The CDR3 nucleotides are TGTGCCAGCAGTCCCGCCTTGTACGAGCAGTACTTC.

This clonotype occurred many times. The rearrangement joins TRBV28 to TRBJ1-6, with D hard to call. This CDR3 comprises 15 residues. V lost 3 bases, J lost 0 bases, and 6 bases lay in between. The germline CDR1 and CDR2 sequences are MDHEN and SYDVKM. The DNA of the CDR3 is TGTGCCAGCAGTTTGACTCGCTCCTATAATTCACCCCTCCACTTT. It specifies CASSLTRSYNSPLHF.

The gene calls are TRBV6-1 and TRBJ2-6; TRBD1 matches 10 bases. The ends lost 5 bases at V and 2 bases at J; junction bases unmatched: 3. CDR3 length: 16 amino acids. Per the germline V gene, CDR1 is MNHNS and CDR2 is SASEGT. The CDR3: CASSKGTGAGANVLTF. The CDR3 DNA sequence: TGTGCCAGCAGTAAAGGGACAGGGGCTGGGGCCAACGTCCTGACTTTC.

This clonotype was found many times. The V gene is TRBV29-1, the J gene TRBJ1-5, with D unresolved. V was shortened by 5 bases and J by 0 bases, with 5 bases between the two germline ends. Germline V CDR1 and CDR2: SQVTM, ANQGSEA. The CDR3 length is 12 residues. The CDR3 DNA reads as TGCAGCGTTTGGGATAGCAATCAGCCCCAGCATTTT. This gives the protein CSVWDSNQPQHF.

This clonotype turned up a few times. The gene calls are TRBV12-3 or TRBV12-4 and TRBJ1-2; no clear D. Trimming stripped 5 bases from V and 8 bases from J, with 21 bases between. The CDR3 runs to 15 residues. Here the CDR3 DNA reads TGTGCCAGCAGTCCTAGGACCGGGCTAGAAGACGGCTACACCTTC. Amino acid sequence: CASSPRTGLEDGYTF.

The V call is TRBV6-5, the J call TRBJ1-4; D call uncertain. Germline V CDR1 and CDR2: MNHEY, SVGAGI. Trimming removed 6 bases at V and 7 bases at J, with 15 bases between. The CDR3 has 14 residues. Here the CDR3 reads CASSNGIVSEKLFF. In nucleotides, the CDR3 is TGTGCCAGCAGCAACGGGATAGTTAGTGAAAAACTGTTTTTT.

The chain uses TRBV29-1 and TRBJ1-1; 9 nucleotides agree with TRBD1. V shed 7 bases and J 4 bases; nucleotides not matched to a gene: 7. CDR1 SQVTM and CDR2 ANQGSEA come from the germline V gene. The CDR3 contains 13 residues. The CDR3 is CSGGTGLGTEAFF. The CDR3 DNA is TGCAGCGGAGGGACAGGGTTAGGCACTGAAGCTTTCTTT.

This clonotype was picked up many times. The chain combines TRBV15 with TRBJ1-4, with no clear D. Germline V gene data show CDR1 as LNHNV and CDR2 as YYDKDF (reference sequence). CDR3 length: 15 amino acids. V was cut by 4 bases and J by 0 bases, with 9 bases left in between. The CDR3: CATSKGPATNEKLFF. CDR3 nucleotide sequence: TGTGCCACCAGCAAAGGGCCAGCAACTAATGAAAAACTGTTTTTT.

The CDR3 loop reads CASTSGTKANYGYTF. In nucleotides, the CDR3 is TGTGCCAGCACCTCCGGGACGAAAGCTAACTATGGCTACACCTTC. This rearrangement joins TRBV24-1 to TRBJ1-2; D possibly corresponds to TRBD1 (5 bases). The CDR3 length is 15 residues. Germline-derived CDR1 and CDR2 are KGHDR and SFDVKD. The V end lost 11 bases, the J end lost 0 bases, and 18 bases lay between the germline ends.

Here the CDR3 reads CASGRGNTEAFF. In DNA form, the CDR3 reads TGTGCTAGTGGTCGCGGAAACACTGAAGCTTTCTTT. The chain uses TRBV12-5 and TRBJ1-1; D uncertain. The germline gives CDR1 LGHNT, CDR2 FRNRAP. Trimming removed 5 bases from V and 2 bases from J, with 6 bases in between. This CDR3 comprises 12 residues.

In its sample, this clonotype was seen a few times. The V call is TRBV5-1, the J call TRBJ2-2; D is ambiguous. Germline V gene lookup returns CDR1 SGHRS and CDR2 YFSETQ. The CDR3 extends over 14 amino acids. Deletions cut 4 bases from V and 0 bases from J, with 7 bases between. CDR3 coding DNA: TGCGCCAGCAGCCCCTCCTCGAACACCGGGGAGCTGTTTTTT. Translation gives CASSPSSNTGELFF. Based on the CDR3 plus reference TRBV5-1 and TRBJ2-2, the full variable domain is KAGVTQTPRYLIKTRGQQVTLSCSPISGHRSVSWYQQTPGQGLQFLFEYFSETQRNKGNFPGRFSGRQFSNSRSEMNVSTLELGDSALYLCASSPSSNTGELFFGEGSRLTVL.

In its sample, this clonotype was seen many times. The CDR3 nucleotides read TGTGCCAGTAGCCCTTCTAAAAGTGTGGATAGCAATCAGCCCCAGCATTTT. It translates to CASSPSKSVDSNQPQHF. The V call is TRBV19, the J call TRBJ1-5; D unclear. Germline CDR1 LNHDA, CDR2 SQIVND (reference sequence). Deletions cut 6 bases from V and 0 bases from J, with 18 bases between. The CDR3 extends over 17 amino acids.

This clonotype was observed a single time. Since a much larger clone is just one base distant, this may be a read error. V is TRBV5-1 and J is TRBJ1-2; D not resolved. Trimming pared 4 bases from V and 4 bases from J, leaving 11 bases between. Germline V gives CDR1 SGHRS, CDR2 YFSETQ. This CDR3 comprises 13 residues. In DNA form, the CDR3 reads TGCGCCAGCAGCCAAGGGATTTCCTATGGCTACACCTTC. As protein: CASSQGISYGYTF. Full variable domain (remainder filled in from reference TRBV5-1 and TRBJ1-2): KAGVTQTPRYLIKTRGQQVTLSCSPISGHRSVSWYQQTPGQGLQFLFEYFSETQRNKGNFPGRFSGRQFSNSRSEMNVSTLELGDSALYLCASSQGISYGYTFGSGTRLTVV.

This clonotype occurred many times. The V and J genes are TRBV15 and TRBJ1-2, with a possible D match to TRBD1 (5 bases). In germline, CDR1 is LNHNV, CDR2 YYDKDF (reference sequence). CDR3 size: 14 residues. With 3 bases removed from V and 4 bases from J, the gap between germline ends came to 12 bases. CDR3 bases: TGTGCCACCAGCAGCTCTGGGGCCACCTATGGCTACACCTTC. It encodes CATSSSGATYGYTF.

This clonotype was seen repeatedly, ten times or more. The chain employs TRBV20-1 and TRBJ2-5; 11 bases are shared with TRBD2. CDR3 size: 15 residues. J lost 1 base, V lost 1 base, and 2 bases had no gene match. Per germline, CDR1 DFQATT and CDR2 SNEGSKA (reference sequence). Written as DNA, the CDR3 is TGCAGTGCTAGAGTGGGACTAGCGGTCCAAGAGACCCAGTACTTC. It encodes CSARVGLAVQETQYF.

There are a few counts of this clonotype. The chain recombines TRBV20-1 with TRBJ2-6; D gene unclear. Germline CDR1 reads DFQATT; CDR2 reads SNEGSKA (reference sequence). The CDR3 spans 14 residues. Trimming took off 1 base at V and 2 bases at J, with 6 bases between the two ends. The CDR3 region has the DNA TGCAGTGCTAGAGGAGCAACTGGGGCCAACGTCCTGACTTTC. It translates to CSARGATGANVLTF.

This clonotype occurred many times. The CDR3: CASSPGQGNQPQHF. In DNA form, the CDR3 reads TGTGCCAGCAGCCCGGGACAGGGCAATCAGCCCCAGCATTTT. The chain uses TRBV2 and TRBJ1-5; 8 nucleotides match TRBD1. The germline V gene encodes CDR1 SNHLY and CDR2 FYNNEI. The CDR3 length is 14 residues. Unmatched junction bases numbered 3, after V lost 6 bases and J lost 2 bases.

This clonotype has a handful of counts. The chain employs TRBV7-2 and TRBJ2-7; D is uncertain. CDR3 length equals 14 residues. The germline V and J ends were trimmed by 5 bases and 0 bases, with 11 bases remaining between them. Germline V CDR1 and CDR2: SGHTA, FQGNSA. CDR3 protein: CASSLMSSSYEQYF. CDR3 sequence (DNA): TGTGCCAGCAGCCTAATGAGTTCCTCCTACGAGCAGTACTTC.

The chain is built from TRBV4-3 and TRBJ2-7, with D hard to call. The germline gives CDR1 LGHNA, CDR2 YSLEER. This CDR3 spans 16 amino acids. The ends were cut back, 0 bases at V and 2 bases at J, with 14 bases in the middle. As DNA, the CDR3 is TGCGCCAGCAGCCAAGAAGTATCGGACGGAGCCTACGAGCAGTACTTC. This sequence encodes CASSQEVSDGAYEQYF.

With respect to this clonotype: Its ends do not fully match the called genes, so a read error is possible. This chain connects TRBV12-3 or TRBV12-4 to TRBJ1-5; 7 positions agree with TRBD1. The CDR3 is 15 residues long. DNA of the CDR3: TGTGCCAGCAGTACAGCCGGGACAGTCAATCAGCCCCGGCATTTT. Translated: CASSTAGTVNQPRHF.

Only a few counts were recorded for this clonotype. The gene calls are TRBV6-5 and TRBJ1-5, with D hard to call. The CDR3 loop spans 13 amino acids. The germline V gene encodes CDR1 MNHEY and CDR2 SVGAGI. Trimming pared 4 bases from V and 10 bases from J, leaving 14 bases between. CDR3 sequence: CASSSPNSGPQHF. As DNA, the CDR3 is TGTGCCAGCAGTTCCCCCAACAGTGGCCCCCAGCATTTT.

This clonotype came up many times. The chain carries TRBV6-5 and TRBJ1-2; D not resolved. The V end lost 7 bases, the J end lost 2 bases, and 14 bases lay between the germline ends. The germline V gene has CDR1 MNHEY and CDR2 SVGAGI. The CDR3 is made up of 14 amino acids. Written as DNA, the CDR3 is TGTGCCAGCAAGGTGGGAATGGGAAACTATGGCTACACCTTC. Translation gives CASKVGMGNYGYTF.

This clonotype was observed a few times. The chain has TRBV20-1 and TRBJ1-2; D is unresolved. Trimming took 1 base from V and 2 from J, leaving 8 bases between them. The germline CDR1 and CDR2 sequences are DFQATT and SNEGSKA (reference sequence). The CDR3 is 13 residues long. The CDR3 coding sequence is TGCAGTGCTAGAGCAGGACCCAACTATGGCTACACCTTC. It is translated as CSARAGPNYGYTF.

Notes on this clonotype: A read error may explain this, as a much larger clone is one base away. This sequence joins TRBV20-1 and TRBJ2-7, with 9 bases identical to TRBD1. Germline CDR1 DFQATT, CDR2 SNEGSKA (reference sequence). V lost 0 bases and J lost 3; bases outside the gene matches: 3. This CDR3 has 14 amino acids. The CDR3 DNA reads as TGCAGTGCTAGAGATCAGGGACAGGGCTACGAGCAGTACTTC. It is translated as CSARDQGQGYEQYF.

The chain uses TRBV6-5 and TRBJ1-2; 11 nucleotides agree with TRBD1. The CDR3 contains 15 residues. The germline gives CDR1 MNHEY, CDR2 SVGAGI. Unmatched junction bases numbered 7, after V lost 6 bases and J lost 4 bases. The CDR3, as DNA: TGTGCCAGCAGACAAGGACAGGGGGCATTCTATGGCTACACCTTC. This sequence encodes CASRQGQGAFYGYTF.

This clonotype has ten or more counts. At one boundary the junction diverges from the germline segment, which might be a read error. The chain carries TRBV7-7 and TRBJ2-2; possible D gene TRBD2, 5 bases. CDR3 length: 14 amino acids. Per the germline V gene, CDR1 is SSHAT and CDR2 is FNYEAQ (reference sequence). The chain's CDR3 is CASRPSTDTGELFF. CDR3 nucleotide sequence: TGTGCTAGCAGGCCTAGCACAGACACCGGGGAGCTGTTTTTT.